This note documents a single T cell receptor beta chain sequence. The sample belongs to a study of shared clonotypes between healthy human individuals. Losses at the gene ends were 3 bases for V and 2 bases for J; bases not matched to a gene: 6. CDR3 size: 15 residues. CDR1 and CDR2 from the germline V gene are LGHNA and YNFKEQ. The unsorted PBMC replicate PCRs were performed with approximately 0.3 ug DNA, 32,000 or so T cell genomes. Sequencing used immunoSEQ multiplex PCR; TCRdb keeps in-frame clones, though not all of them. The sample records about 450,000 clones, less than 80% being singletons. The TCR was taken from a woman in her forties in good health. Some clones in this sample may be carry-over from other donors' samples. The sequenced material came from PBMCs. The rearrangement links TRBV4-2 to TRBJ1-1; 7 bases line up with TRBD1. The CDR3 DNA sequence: TGTGCCAGCAGCCAGACCGGGACAGTAAACACTGAAGCTTTCTTT. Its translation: CASSQTGTVNTEAFF.